The 8 T cell receptor beta chains in this list originate from one sample, sequenced in a study of T cells in narcolepsy. This table comes from immunoSEQ multiplex PCR, and its TCRdb copy is limited to in-frame clones, with some not included. Here the sample spans over 40,000 clones, about nine tenths being singletons. Sequenced sample: CD45RA- memory CD4+ T cells from PBMCs. The source of these receptors is a human donor with narcolepsy.

This clone was seen a single time. The chain combines TRBV6-1 with TRBJ2-7, with 7 bases that match TRBD2. Germline values: CDR1 MNHNS, CDR2 SASEGT. This CDR3 is 13 amino acids long. V dropped 7 bases and J dropped 4; count of bases not matched to a gene: 7. This CDR3 reads CASTRGAGYEQYF. The DNA of the CDR3 is TGTGCCAGCACCCGCGGAGCGGGATACGAGCAGTACTTC.

The J gene is TRBJ1-2, the V gene TRBV9; weak D call: TRBD1 (6 bases). The V end was cut by 0 bases, the J end by 9 bases, with 15 bases between. Germline lookup yields CDR1 SGDLS and CDR2 YYNGEE. This CDR3 spans 14 amino acids. The CDR3 is CASSVVRGGGRYTF. Written as DNA, the CDR3 is TGTGCCAGCAGCGTAGTCAGGGGCGGCGGTCGCTACACCTTC.

The V gene is TRBV5-5, the J gene TRBJ2-7; D gene uncertain. Trimming took off 4 bases at V and 4 bases at J, with 18 bases between the two ends. The CDR3 covers 15 residues. Germline CDR1 SGHKS, CDR2 YYEKEE (reference sequence). The CDR3 loop is CASSLVLGSFYEQYF. CDR3 DNA sequence: TGTGCCAGCAGCCTGGTTTTGGGGTCCTTTTACGAGCAGTACTTC. The full variable domain, completed using reference TRBV5-5 and TRBJ2-7, is DAGVTQSPTHLIKTRGQQVTLRCSPISGHKSVSWYQQVLGQGPQFIFQYYEKEERGRGNFPDRFSARQFPNYSSELNVNALLLGDSALYLCASSLVLGSFYEQYFGPGTRLTVT.

The chain recombines TRBV5-4 with TRBJ2-3; 13 positions match TRBD2. The germline gives CDR1 SGHNT, CDR2 YYREEE (reference sequence). This CDR3 is 16 amino acids long. Trimming removed 0 bases from V and 3 bases from J; junction bases left unmatched: 1. The CDR3 bases are TGTGCCAGCAGCTTGGGGGGACTAGCGGGGACAGATACGCAGTATTTT. Protein product: CASSLGGLAGTDTQYF.

The V and J genes are TRBV9 and TRBJ2-1, with D perhaps TRBD2 (6 bases). This CDR3 has 14 amino acids. The germline V gene encodes CDR1 SGDLS and CDR2 YYNGEE. The V and J ends lost 5 bases and 0 bases respectively, with 9 bases between them. CDR3 protein: CASRKAGSYNEQFF. CDR3 bases: TGTGCCAGCAGGAAAGCGGGCTCCTACAATGAGCAGTTCTTC.

V is TRBV5-5 and J is TRBJ1-2; 7 nucleotides agree with TRBD1. Germline CDR1 SGHKS, CDR2 YYEKEE (reference sequence). This CDR3 contains 17 residues. J gave up 1 base and V 0 bases, and 9 bases lay outside the gene matches. This chain's CDR3 is CASSLAPTGLGNYGYTF. DNA for the CDR3: TGTGCCAGCAGCTTGGCACCGACAGGGTTGGGTAACTATGGCTACACCTTC.

The V gene is TRBV6-1, the J gene TRBJ1-5; D call uncertain. The CDR3 is 14 amino acids. Trimming pared 8 bases from V and 0 bases from J, leaving 11 bases between. Germline values: CDR1 MNHNS, CDR2 SASEGT. For the CDR3, the DNA is TGTGCCAGCGTAGGGATAGATAGCAATCAGCCCCAGCATTTT. Translating gives CASVGIDSNQPQHF.

A single count supports this clone. The V call is TRBV9, the J call TRBJ2-2; no clear D. V lost 0 bases and J lost 4, with 7 bases in between. CDR3 size: 14 residues. CDR1 and CDR2 (germline): SGDLS, YYNGEE. CDR3 loop: CASSVGFSTGELFF. CDR3 DNA sequence: TGTGCCAGCAGCGTAGGTTTCTCCACCGGGGAGCTGTTTTTT.